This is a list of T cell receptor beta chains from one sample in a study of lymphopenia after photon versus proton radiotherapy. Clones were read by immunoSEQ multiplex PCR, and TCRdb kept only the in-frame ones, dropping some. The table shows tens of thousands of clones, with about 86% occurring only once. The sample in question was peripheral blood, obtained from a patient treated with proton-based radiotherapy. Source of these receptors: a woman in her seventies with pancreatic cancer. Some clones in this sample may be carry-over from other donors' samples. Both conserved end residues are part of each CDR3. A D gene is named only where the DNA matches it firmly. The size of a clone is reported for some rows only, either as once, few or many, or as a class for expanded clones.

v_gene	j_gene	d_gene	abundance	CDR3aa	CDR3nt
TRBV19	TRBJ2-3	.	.	CASSGGGSFADTQYF	TGTGCCAGTAGTGGGGGCGGGAGTTTCGCAGATACGCAGTATTTT
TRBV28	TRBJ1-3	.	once	CASSFRARNTIYF	TGTGCCAGCAGTTTTCGGGCGCGAAACACCATATATTTT
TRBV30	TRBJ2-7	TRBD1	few	CAWMLARGQGSYEQYF	TGTGCCTGGATGTTGGCTCGGGGACAGGGCTCCTACGAGCAGTACTTC
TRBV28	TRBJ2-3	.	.	CASSLSSVPTQYF	TGTGCCAGCAGTTTATCTTCCGTTCCTACGCAGTATTTT
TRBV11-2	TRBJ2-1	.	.	CASSSKTVYNEQFF	TGTGCCAGCAGCTCAAAGACGGTCTACAATGAGCAGTTCTTC
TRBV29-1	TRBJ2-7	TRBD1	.	CSVNEQGAYEQYF	TGCAGCGTTAACGAACAGGGGGCCTACGAGCAGTACTTC
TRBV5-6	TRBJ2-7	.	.	CASSLGSSYEQYF	TGTGCCAGCAGCTTGGGGAGCAGCTACGAGCAGTACTTC
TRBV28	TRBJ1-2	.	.	CASSLGGEQSGYTF	TGTGCCAGCAGTTTAGGAGGGGAGCAGAGTGGCTACACCTTC
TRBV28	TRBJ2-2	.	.	CASSSAGYGGELFF	TGTGCCAGCAGTTCGGCAGGATATGGCGGGGAGCTGTTTTTT
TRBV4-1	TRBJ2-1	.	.	CASSQGGLGEQFF	TGCGCCAGCAGCCAAGGGGGTCTGGGTGAGCAGTTCTTC
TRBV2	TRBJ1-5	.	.	CASSAKGPTQPQHF	TGTGCCAGCAGTGCAAAGGGGCCCACTCAGCCCCAGCATTTT
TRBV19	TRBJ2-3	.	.	CASTNNLLALTDTQYF	TGTGCCAGTACAAACAACCTTCTAGCTCTCACAGATACGCAGTATTTT
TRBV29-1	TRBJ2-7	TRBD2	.	CSVGLAGTQEQYF	TGCAGCGTTGGACTAGCGGGAACGCAAGAGCAGTACTTC
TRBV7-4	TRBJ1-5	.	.	CASSYRVGSNQPQHF	TGTGCCAGCAGCTACAGGGTGGGATCCAATCAGCCCCAGCATTTT
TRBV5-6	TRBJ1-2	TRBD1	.	CASSPGQGDVNYGYTF	TGTGCCAGCAGCCCCGGACAGGGAGACGTTAACTATGGCTACACCTTC
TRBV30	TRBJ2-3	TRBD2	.	CAWSHGTSGPDTQYF	TGTGCCTGGAGTCATGGGACTAGCGGCCCAGATACGCAGTATTTT
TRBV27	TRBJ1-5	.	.	CASRDNYSNQPQHF	TGTGCCAGCAGGGACAACTATAGCAATCAGCCCCAGCATTTT
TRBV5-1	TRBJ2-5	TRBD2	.	CASSMGLAGRETQYF	TGCGCCAGCAGCATGGGACTAGCGGGAAGAGAGACCCAGTACTTC
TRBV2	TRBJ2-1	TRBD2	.	CASSGLAASSYNEQFF	TGTGCCAGCAGCGGCCTAGCGGCAAGCTCCTACAATGAGCAGTTCTTC
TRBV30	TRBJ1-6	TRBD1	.	CAWSEGQGGSPLHF	TGTGCCTGGAGTGAGGGACAGGGTGGTTCACCCCTCCACTTT
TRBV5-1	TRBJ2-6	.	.	CASSLAASGANVLTF	TGCGCCAGCAGCTTGGCCGCCTCTGGGGCCAACGTCCTGACTTTC
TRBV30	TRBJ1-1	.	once	CAWTSRVNTEAFF	TGTGCCTGGACCTCCCGGGTAAACACTGAAGCTTTCTTT
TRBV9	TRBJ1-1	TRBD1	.	CASSGGTGFPAFF	TGTGCCAGCAGCGGCGGGACAGGGTTCCCAGCTTTCTTT
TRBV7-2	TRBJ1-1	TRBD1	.	CASSFRGQGLNTEAFF	TGTGCCAGCAGCTTCAGGGGACAGGGGCTGAACACTGAAGCTTTCTTT
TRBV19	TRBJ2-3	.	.	CASSIAPQADTQYF	TGTGCCAGTAGTATAGCCCCACAGGCAGATACGCAGTATTTT
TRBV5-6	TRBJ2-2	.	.	CASSLVGLPTTGELFF	TGTGCCAGCAGCTTGGTGGGGCTCCCTACGACCGGGGAGCTGTTTTTT
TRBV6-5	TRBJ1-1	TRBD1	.	CASSYARTGGNTEAFF	TGTGCCAGCAGTTACGCCCGGACAGGGGGGAACACTGAAGCTTTCTTT
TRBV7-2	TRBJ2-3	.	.	CASSLETGPTDTQYF	TGTGCCAGCAGCTTAGAAACGGGACCCACAGATACGCAGTATTTT
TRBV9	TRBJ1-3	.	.	CASSVEGGGNTIYF	TGTGCCAGCAGCGTAGAGGGGGGTGGAAACACCATATATTTT
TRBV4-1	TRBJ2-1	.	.	CASSHIGGGEQFF	TGCGCCAGCAGCCACATAGGAGGAGGGGAGCAGTTCTTC
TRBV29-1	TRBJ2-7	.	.	CSVAGVYEQYF	TGCAGCGTTGCGGGAGTTTACGAGCAGTACTTC